This section outlines one T cell receptor beta chain sequence together with its context. Investigators prepared the TCR beta libraries by applying iRepertoire HTBI primers and Arm-PCR of CDR3 regions. TCRdb itself ran the multiplex PCR reads through MiXCR, one entry per CDR3 protein. The data show approximately 540,000 distinct CDR3 sequences, around 13% seen once. The data stem from a study of regulatory T cells in long-lasting Graves disease. Time point reported: newly diagnosed GD, antithyroid drugs for less than 3 months. The TCR library was made from RNA extracted from PBMCs. The sample was also linked to a second study, of T cells in Graves' hyperthyroidism and ophthalmopathy. Per that paper: HTBI primers were used for first-round RT-PCR of the TCR CDR3.

The sequence derives from a woman between 25 and 40 years old with Graves disease. The sequencing here drew on peripheral blood mononuclear cells (PBMCs), taken at new diagnosis, from a patient treated with antithyroid drugs.

The CDR3 nucleotides are TGTGCCAGCAGTTTTAAGGGACTGAGCAATCAGCCCCAGCATTTT. Amino acids: CASSFKGLSNQPQHF. The chain joins TRBV12-3 or TRBV12-4 to TRBJ1-5; D may be TRBD1 (5 bases). CDR3 length: 15 amino acids. V was pared by 3 bases and J by 1 base, with 10 bases between.